Presented here are 5 T cell receptor beta chains from one specimen sequenced in a study of cytomegalovirus exposure and HLA in healthy donors. With 60 Vbeta and 13 Jbeta primers, the PCR was carried out. Sequencing used immunoSEQ multiplex PCR; TCRdb keeps in-frame clones, though not all of them. The sample comprises 200,000 to 250,000 clones, around four fifths of which are singletons, and around 1.7% rests with the top ten. The specimen sequenced was PBMCs. The source is a man aged 50-59 years in good health and CMV-seronegative.

The V call is TRBV6-5, the J call TRBJ1-1, with D perhaps matching TRBD1 (6 bases). This CDR3 has 14 residues. V lost 4 bases and J lost 1, with 10 bases in between. Germline V gene sequence: CDR1 MNHEY, CDR2 SVGAGI. CDR3 DNA sequence: TGTGCCAGCAGTTGGGGGCGCGGGAACACTGAAGCTTTCTTT. Translated, it gives CASSWGRGNTEAFF.

V usage is TRBV27 and J usage is TRBJ2-7, with D possibly being TRBD2 (6 bases). This CDR3 is built from 15 residues. The ends were cut back, 6 bases at V and 2 bases at J, with 17 bases in the middle. Germline lookup yields CDR1 MNHEY and CDR2 SMNVEV (reference sequence). CDR3 DNA sequence: TGTGCCAGCAGCCCCGCTGCGGGACCGGCCTACGAGCAGTACTTC. This gives the protein CASSPAAGPAYEQYF.

A few counts support this clone. The chain links TRBV13 to TRBJ2-1; TRBD2 aligns across 13 bases. CDR1 and CDR2 from the germline V gene are PRHDT and FYEKMQ (reference sequence). The CDR3 contains 15 residues. Trimming cost V 5 bases and J 8 bases; bases outside gene matches: 6. In nucleotides, the CDR3 is TGTGCCAGCAGCCTCGGACTAGCGGGAGAGGATGAGCAGTTCTTC. Translation gives CASSLGLAGEDEQFF.

The V call is TRBV2, the J call TRBJ1-4, with D maybe TRBD1 (5 bases). CDR3 length: 15 residues. Germline assignment: CDR1 SNHLY and CDR2 FYNNEI. The V gene lost 1 base and the J gene lost 5 bases, with 11 bases spanning the gap. CDR3 region: CASSEEGRENEKLFF. The CDR3 nucleotides read TGTGCCAGCAGTGAAGAGGGCAGGGAAAATGAAAAACTGTTTTTT.

The chain has TRBV19 and TRBJ2-7; unclear D gene. The CDR3 consists of 14 residues. Germline CDR1 is LNHDA and CDR2 is SQIVND (reference sequence). Trimming took off 5 bases at V and 3 bases at J, with 14 bases between the two ends. In nucleotides, the CDR3 is TGTGCCAGTAGTTCTCAAAGTCTAGGCTACGAGCAGTACTTC. Translating it yields CASSSQSLGYEQYF.